The following is a TCR beta chain sequence with its context. This sample is part of a study of blood T cell repertoires in COVID-19. Study-wide background: Spain, Italy and the United States supplied samples that represented acute and convalescent COVID-19. In each case, the material was cDNA or gDNA derived from T cells, B-cell-depleted T cells, or PBMCs.

This CDR3 spans 14 amino acids. Germline V gene data show CDR1 as SQVTM and CDR2 as ANQGSEA. The V gene end was trimmed by 4 bases and the J gene end by 6 bases; junction bases not matched to a gene: 10. Methods used by the authors: Amplification of reference gene primers provided the estimated nucleated cell counts. Here immunoSEQ multiplex PCR was the method, and the copy in TCRdb shows in-frame clones only, minus some. Clonal size and the V and J genes are those of that table, whereas D and trimming came from the DNA. The sample has fewer than 90,000 clones, about nine tenths seen once. The chain recombines TRBV29-1 with TRBJ2-7, with TRBD1 matching over 9 bases. This TCR came from a male donor with acute or convalescent COVID-19. The sample was peripheral blood. CDR3 coding DNA: TGCAGCGTTGCCCTTGGGGACAGGGTTAGCGAGCAGTACTTC. Translation gives CSVALGDRVSEQYF.